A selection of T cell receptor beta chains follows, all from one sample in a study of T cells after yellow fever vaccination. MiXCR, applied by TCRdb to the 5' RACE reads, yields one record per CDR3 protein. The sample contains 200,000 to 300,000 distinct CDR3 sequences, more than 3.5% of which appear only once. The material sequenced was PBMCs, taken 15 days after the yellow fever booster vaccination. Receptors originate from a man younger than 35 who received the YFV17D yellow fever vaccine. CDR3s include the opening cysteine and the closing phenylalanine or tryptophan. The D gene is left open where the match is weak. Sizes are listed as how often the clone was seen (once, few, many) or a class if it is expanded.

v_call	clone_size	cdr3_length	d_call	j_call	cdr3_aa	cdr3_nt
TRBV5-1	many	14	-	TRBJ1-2	CASSLADPWGGYTF	TGCGCCAGCAGCTTGGCCGACCCCTGGGGGGGCTACACCTTC
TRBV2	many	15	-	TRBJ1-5	CASRPQGGSNQPQHF	TGTGCCAGCAGGCCCCAGGGAGGGAGCAATCAGCCCCAGCATTTT
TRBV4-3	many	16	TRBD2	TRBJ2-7	CASSQGPGLEAPEQYF	TGCGCCAGCAGCCAAGGTCCGGGACTAGAGGCCCCCGAGCAGTACTTC
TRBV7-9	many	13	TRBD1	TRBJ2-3	CASLQGPTDTQYF	TGTGCCAGCCTACAGGGGCCCACAGATACGCAGTATTTT
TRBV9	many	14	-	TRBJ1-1	CASSVAVMNTEAFF	TGTGCCAGCAGCGTAGCGGTAATGAACACTGAAGCTTTCTTT
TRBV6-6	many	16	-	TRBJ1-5	CASSYSGRRVNQPQHF	TGTGCCAGCAGTTACTCCGGCAGGAGGGTCAATCAGCCCCAGCATTTT
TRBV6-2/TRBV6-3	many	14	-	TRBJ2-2	CASGRQPNTGELFF	TGTGCCAGCGGTAGACAGCCGAACACCGGGGAGCTGTTTTTT
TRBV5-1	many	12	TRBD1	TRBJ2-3	CASSLDRGLQYF	TGCGCCAGCAGCTTGGACAGGGGTCTCCAGTATTTT
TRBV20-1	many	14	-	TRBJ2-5	CSARRGAAQETQYF	TGCAGTGCTAGACGGGGGGCAGCCCAAGAGACCCAGTACTTC
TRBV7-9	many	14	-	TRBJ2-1	CASSSPASVDEQFF	TGTGCCAGCAGCTCCCCTGCTAGCGTCGATGAGCAGTTCTTC
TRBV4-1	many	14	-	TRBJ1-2	CASSHQTGNYGYTF	TGCGCCAGCAGCCACCAAACGGGGAACTATGGCTACACCTTC
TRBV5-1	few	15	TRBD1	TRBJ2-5	CASSLWDRGLETQYF	TGCGCCAGCAGCTTGTGGGACAGGGGGCTAGAGACCCAGTACTTC
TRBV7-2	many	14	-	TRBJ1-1	CASSLVGIGTEAFF	TGTGCCAGCAGCTTAGTGGGGATCGGCACTGAAGCTTTCTTT
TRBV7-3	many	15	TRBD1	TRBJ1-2	CASSKPGQGFYGYTF	TGTGCCAGCAGCAAGCCGGGACAGGGGTTCTATGGCTACACCTTC
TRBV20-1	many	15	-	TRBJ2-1	CSASERGLAYNEQFF	TGCAGTGCTAGTGAGAGAGGACTGGCCTACAATGAGCAGTTCTTC
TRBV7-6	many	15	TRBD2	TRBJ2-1	CASSLETGLAEEQFF	TGTGCCAGCAGCTTAGAGACGGGACTAGCGGAAGAGCAGTTCTTC
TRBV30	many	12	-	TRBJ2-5	CAWSEFQETQYF	TGTGCCTGGAGTGAATTTCAAGAGACCCAGTACTTC
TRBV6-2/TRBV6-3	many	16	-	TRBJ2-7	CASSYRAGARVYEQYF	TGTGCCAGCAGTTACCGCGCCGGGGCCAGAGTCTACGAGCAGTACTTC
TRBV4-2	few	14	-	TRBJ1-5	CASSSDSSNQPQHF	TGTGCCAGCAGCTCTGACTCTAGCAATCAGCCCCAGCATTTT
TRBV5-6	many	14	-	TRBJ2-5	CASSKTGAGETQYF	TGTGCCAGCAGCAAAACCGGGGCCGGAGAGACCCAGTACTTC
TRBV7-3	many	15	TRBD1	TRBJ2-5	CASSPSDRAWETQYF	TGTGCCAGCAGCCCTTCGGACAGGGCCTGGGAGACCCAGTACTTC
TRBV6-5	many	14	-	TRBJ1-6	CASSTDRLGSPLHF	TGTGCCAGCTCCACTGACAGGCTTGGATCACCCCTCCACTTT
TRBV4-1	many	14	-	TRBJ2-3	CASSQEEFTDTQYF	TGCGCCAGCAGCCAAGAAGAGTTCACAGATACGCAGTATTTT
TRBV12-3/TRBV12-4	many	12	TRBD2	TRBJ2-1	CASSTSAPGQFF	TGTGCCAGCAGCACTAGCGCCCCCGGACAGTTCTTC
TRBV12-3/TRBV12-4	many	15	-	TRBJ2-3	CASSPRAGITDTQYF	TGTGCCAGCAGCCCCCGGGCGGGAATCACAGATACGCAGTATTTT
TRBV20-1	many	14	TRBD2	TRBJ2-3	CSASRGLASVTQYF	TGCAGTGCCTCCCGGGGACTAGCTTCTGTTACGCAGTATTTT